The present entry profiles one T cell receptor (beta chain) with its context. What antigen it recognizes has not been identified. No per-base quality is available; no much larger clone lies one base away. The data were taken from a study of blood T cell repertoires in COVID-19 (dated by TCRdb to 2020 to 2021). Study-level background: Samples covering the acute and convalescent phases of COVID-19 were provided by collaborators in the United States, Italy and Spain. A freely available public database, intended as a resource for researchers studying the immune response to SARS-CoV-2, is where the repertoires were released. The prospective study material was composed of cDNA or gDNA derived from T cells, B-cell-depleted T cells, or PBMCs. A de-identified subject ID, COVID-19 status, age in years and sex were almost always included in the sample metadata. The dataset comprised deeply sampled blood TCRbeta repertoires from subjects exposed to, actively infected with, or recovered from COVID-19. HLA class I and class II types, where available, came from metadata supplied by the sample provider rather than from assay-based typing. The samples were drawn from two sources: the first 160 participants of the ongoing ImmuneRACE study, and 950 to 1,500 subjects contributed by 6 global collaborators. The study at large found these results: The amount of clinical and demographic metadata varied by source and participant and was provided uncurated.

The immunoSEQ Assay, a bias-controlled multiplex PCR, was used to amplify TCRbeta CDR3 regions from genomic DNA. Under the source paper's analysis protocol: The number of nucleated cells in each sample was estimated from the amplification of reference gene primers within the assay. To quantify the absolute abundance of each unique TCRbeta CDR3 rearrangement, sequence reads were collapsed and filtered. For each sample, productive Simpson clonality was calculated as the square root of Simpson's diversity index across productive rearrangements. Entries here come from immuneACCESS through TCRdb and include only in-frame sequences with V and J called. Some clones fail to appear in such tables; in the studies checked, an unresolved V gene covers under half of the shortfall, and the cause of the remainder is unknown. The V and J calls and clone size were taken over from that table, and D and trimming were inferred from the DNA. The sample yields fewer than 200,000 clones; more than 70% were counted once. The ten largest account for about a sixth of the sample.

Deletion took 2 bases off V and 4 bases off J, with a span of 12 bases between the germline ends. The CDR3 goes from the cysteine to the phenylalanine over 15 residues. Only CDR3 DNA is held: 45 bases, read in frame from base 1. The germline V gene (reference sequence) gives CDR1 as SEHNR and CDR2 as FQNEAQ. Participants in the prospective study were aged about 18 to 95 years, lived in 20 to 25 United States geographic areas, and enrolled through a virtual design. Cohort assignment in the prospective study relied on participant-reported clinical history from a screening survey and a study questionnaire. For ImmuneRACE Cohort 3, a participant was defined as recovered based on two consecutive negative NP/OP PCR tests, clearance by a healthcare professional, or resolution of symptoms. Mobile phlebotomists in the prospective study collected whole blood, serum and a nasopharyngeal or oropharyngeal swab from every participant. Participants in the prospective study had the option to provide additional blood draws and questionnaires over a 2-month period. Before DNA extraction, prospective study blood samples were shipped either frozen or at room temperature.

The receptor chain draws on TRBV7-9 and TRBJ1-3, with TRBD1 as a weak D call on 5 bases. Specimen: PBMCs or T cells enriched from blood (not recorded which). This receptor was obtained from a man aged 55-75 years who had recovered from COVID-19. In nucleotide form, the sequence is TGTGCCAGCAGCTTAACGGGGGAGGCAGGAAACACCATATATTTT. This codes for CASSLTGEAGNTIYF. Full variable domain (CDR3 extended with the reference TRBV7-9 and TRBJ1-3 proteins): DTGVSQNPRHKITKRGQNVTFRCDPISEHNRLYWYRQTLGQGPEFLTYFQNEAQLEKSRLLSDRFSAERPKGSFSTLEIQRTEQGDSAMYLCASSLTGEAGNTIYFGEGSWLTVV.